This T cell receptor (beta chain) derives from a study of blood T cell repertoires in COVID-19 (dated by TCRdb to 2019 to 2021). Study-level background: Samples from collaborators originated in the United States, Italy and Spain and spanned both the acute and convalescent phases of COVID-19. Samples were obtained from the ongoing ImmuneRACE study (first 160 participants) and from 1,000 to 1,500 subjects provided by 6 global collaborators. Where available, HLA class I and class II types were taken from metadata supplied by the sample provider and were not determined by assay-based typing. The material from the prospective study consisted of cDNA or gDNA derived from T cells, B-cell-depleted T cells, or PBMCs. Sample metadata almost always included a de-identified subject ID, COVID-19 status, age in years and sex. Deeply sampled blood TCRbeta repertoires from subjects exposed to, actively infected with, or recovered from COVID-19 were included in the dataset. The repertoires were made available in a free public database intended to serve as a resource for research on the immune response to SARS-CoV-2. Overall study outcomes, separate from this receptor: The amount of clinical and demographic metadata varied by source and participant and was provided uncurated.

Comment on this clone: The antigen this receptor binds is unknown. No base quality values were provided; no much bigger clone lies one nucleotide off.

Trimmed from V: 4 bases; trimmed from J: 4 bases; junction bases lacking a gene match: 7. The CDR1 and CDR2 encoded by the germline V gene are MNHEY and SVGAGI. The CDR3 numbers 15 residues from cysteine through phenylalanine. Only the CDR3 region is kept as DNA, spanning 45 bases read in frame from base 1. TCRbeta CDR3 regions were amplified from genomic DNA by means of the immunoSEQ Assay, a bias-controlled multiplex PCR. From the authors' description of their analysis: Nucleated cell counts per sample were estimated from amplification of reference gene primers within the assay. To quantify the absolute abundance of each unique TCRbeta CDR3 rearrangement, sequence reads were collapsed and filtered. Productive Simpson clonality was computed per sample as the square root of Simpson's diversity index over productive rearrangements. TCRdb retrieved this table from immuneACCESS and kept in-frame rearrangements only. Not all clones are present; in checked studies, unresolved V genes account for under half, and no reason is known for the remainder. D and trimming were read from the DNA, whereas the V and J calls and clone size are those reported in that table. Present in this sample are 140,000 or so clones, about 90% of which were seen just once. Approximately 40% of the sample goes to the ten largest clones.

Samples from volunteer blood donors who had recovered from COVID-19 were contributed by a second Seattle source. The collaborating institutions used their own protocols to collect whole blood in K2EDTA tubes. For TCRbeta analysis, collaborator samples were shipped as frozen whole blood, as isolated PBMCs, or as DNA extracted from either sample type. This sequence uses TRBV6-5 and TRBJ1-3; 7 nucleotides in the junction match TRBD1. The source material was peripheral blood. This receptor was taken from a man between 45 and 60 years old who had recovered from COVID-19. The DNA sequence reads TGTGCCAGCAGTTCAACAGGGACAGAAGGAAACACCATATATTTT. It encodes CASSSTGTEGNTIYF.